This T cell receptor beta chain came from a study of T cell clonotyping in hematopoietic cell transplantation. General study points: Pathologically expanded recipient clonotypes increased progressively from day 30 to day 180 as diversity fell.

This table comes from immunoSEQ multiplex PCR, and its TCRdb copy is limited to in-frame clones, with some not included. Altogether some 13,000 clones are present, about three fifths being singletons, with the ten largest covering around a tenth. Comment on this clone: The antigen is undetermined.

Germline V lookup: CDR1 MDHEN, CDR2 SYDVKM. Trimming took off 5 bases at V and 5 bases at J, with 13 bases between the two ends. The CDR3 length is 13 residues. The sample taken for sequencing was PBMCs. The rearrangement uses TRBV28 and TRBJ2-7, with unresolved D. The clonotype was recovered from a human donor who either received an allogeneic hematopoietic cell transplant for a myeloid malignancy or was a related donor (not recorded which). Some clones in this sample may be carry-over from other donors' samples. The CDR3 DNA reads TGTGCCAGCAGTACCCCTACAGTACACGAGCAGTACTTC. The encoded protein is CASSTPTVHEQYF.